Listed below are T cell receptor beta chains from one sample, sequenced in a study of OX40 agonist ivuxolimab in advanced cancers. The table came from immunoSEQ multiplex PCR; TCRdb's copy has only in-frame clones and leaves some out. The sample has approximately 74,000 clones; 90% are singletons. This specimen consisted of CD4+ or CD8+ T cells sorted from blood, obtained in a trial of the OX40 agonist ivuxolimab. Every receptor here comes from an adult with an advanced solid tumor such as melanoma, head and neck, liver or kidney cancer. Both conserved end residues are part of each CDR3. Each record gives: D gene, J gene, V gene, clone size, CDR3 DNA, CDR3 protein. D genes are given only for firm matches. Clone size is given for some rows only: seen once, a few or many times, or a class if the clone is expanded.

D: TRBD2
J: TRBJ2-3
V: TRBV11-2
size: .
DNA: TGTGCCAGCAACCCACTAGCGGGATATGGAGATACGCAGTATTTT
CDR3: CASNPLAGYGDTQYF

D: .
J: TRBJ2-1
V: TRBV28
size: .
DNA: TGTGCCAGCAAGAGAGGCGCGCGCCCAGGCGAGCAGTTCTTC
CDR3: CASKRGARPGEQFF

D: .
J: TRBJ1-5
V: TRBV6-6
size: .
DNA: TGTGCCAGCAGTTACCTAGATGCGGAAGCCCAGCATTTT
CDR3: CASSYLDAEAQHF

D: .
J: TRBJ1-2
V: TRBV15
size: .
DNA: TGTGCCACCAGCACGGGCTATGGCTACACCTTC
CDR3: CATSTGYGYTF

D: TRBD2
J: TRBJ2-7
V: TRBV18
size: .
DNA: TGTGCCAGCTCACCCGTCGGGGCTAGCGGGAGCCACGAGCAGTACTTC
CDR3: CASSPVGASGSHEQYF

D: TRBD1
J: TRBJ1-6
V: TRBV13
size: .
DNA: TGTGCCAGCAGCCCCAGGCCGGGACAGGGGAGCTCACCCCTCCACTTT
CDR3: CASSPRPGQGSSPLHF

D: TRBD2
J: TRBJ2-5
V: TRBV5-4
size: .
DNA: TGTGCCAGCAGCCCCATAGCGGGGGGGGAGGAGACCCAGTACTTC
CDR3: CASSPIAGGEETQYF

D: TRBD1
J: TRBJ1-1
V: TRBV7-2
size: .
DNA: TGTGCCAGCAGCTTCGACAGGGGGAATGAAGCTTTCTTT
CDR3: CASSFDRGNEAFF

D: .
J: TRBJ1-2
V: TRBV28
size: .
DNA: TGTGCCAGCAGGACCGGGGGCTATGGCTACACCTTC
CDR3: CASRTGGYGYTF

D: .
J: TRBJ1-6
V: TRBV6-5
size: .
DNA: TGTGCCAGCAGGTACGGGACACAGACAAATTCACCCCTCCACTTT
CDR3: CASRYGTQTNSPLHF

D: .
J: TRBJ1-3
V: TRBV9
size: once
DNA: TGTGCCAGCAGCGTGGAGGGGGACGGAAACACCATATATTTT
CDR3: CASSVEGDGNTIYF

D: .
J: TRBJ2-7
V: TRBV19
size: .
DNA: TGTGCCAGTAGCGGGAGTGGGTTCTACGAGCAGTACTTC
CDR3: CASSGSGFYEQYF

D: .
J: TRBJ2-7
V: TRBV7-2
size: .
DNA: TGTGCCAGCAGCTTGAGGGGCAACCCTACCTACGAGCAGTACTTC
CDR3: CASSLRGNPTYEQYF

D: TRBD2
J: TRBJ2-3
V: TRBV11-2
size: .
DNA: TGTGCCAGCAGCTTAGCGAGCCTCCGGGACTATCCCACAGATACGCAGTATTTT
CDR3: CASSLASLRDYPTDTQYF

D: TRBD1
J: TRBJ1-2
V: TRBV9
size: once
DNA: TGTGCCAGCAGCGGGGACAGTTTATCTAACTATGGCTACACCTTC
CDR3: CASSGDSLSNYGYTF

D: TRBD2
J: TRBJ2-2
V: TRBV19
size: .
DNA: TGTGCCAGTAAAAGGACCCTAGCGGGAGGCTATTTAAACACCGGGGAGCTGTTTTTT
CDR3: CASKRTLAGGYLNTGELFF

D: TRBD1
J: TRBJ2-2
V: TRBV27
size: .
DNA: TGTGCCAGCAGCCGGGACAGATACACCGGGGAGCTGTTTTTT
CDR3: CASSRDRYTGELFF

D: .
J: TRBJ2-3
V: TRBV7-2
size: .
DNA: TGTGCCAGCAGCTTACCAGGGGAAGTAGATACGCAGTATTTT
CDR3: CASSLPGEVDTQYF

D: .
J: TRBJ2-3
V: TRBV7-9
size: .
DNA: TGTGCCAGCAGCTTTGGAGATACGCAGTATTTT
CDR3: CASSFGDTQYF

D: TRBD2
J: TRBJ2-5
V: TRBV28
size: .
DNA: TGTGCCAGCAGCTTCCCGGCGGGAGCGAAGACCCAGTACTTC
CDR3: CASSFPAGAKTQYF

D: .
J: TRBJ2-3
V: TRBV29-1
size: .
DNA: TGCAGCGTTGTCGGCATCAGCACAGATACGCAGTATTTT
CDR3: CSVVGISTDTQYF

D: TRBD2
J: TRBJ2-1
V: TRBV5-4
size: .
DNA: TGTGCCAGCAGCTTTCAGGGAGGGAGCTCCTACAATGAGCAGTTCTTC
CDR3: CASSFQGGSSYNEQFF

D: .
J: TRBJ1-1
V: TRBV25-1
size: .
DNA: TGTGCCAGCAGTGGGTATGGTGAAGCTTTCTTT
CDR3: CASSGYGEAFF